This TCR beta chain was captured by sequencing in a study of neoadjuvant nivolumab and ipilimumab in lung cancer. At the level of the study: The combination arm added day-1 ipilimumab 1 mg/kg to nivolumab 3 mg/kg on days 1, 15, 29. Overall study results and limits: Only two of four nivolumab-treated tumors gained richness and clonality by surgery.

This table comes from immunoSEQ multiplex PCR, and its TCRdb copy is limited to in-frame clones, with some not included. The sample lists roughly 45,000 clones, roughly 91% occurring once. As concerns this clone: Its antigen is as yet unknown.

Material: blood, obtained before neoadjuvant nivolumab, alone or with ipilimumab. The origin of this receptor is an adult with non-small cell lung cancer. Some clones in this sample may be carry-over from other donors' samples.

CDR3 sequence: CATSRDRDTQYF. The CDR3 coding sequence is TGTGCCACCAGCAGAGATCGTGATACGCAGTATTTT. The chain carries TRBV15 and TRBJ2-3, with D hard to call. V shed 0 bases and J shed 6 bases, with 4 bases lying between them. The germline gives CDR1 LNHNV, CDR2 YYDKDF (reference sequence). The CDR3 sequence is 12 residues long.